These 10 T cell receptor beta chains originate from one sample sequenced in a study of early stage breast cancer tumors. Sequencing was performed with immunoSEQ multiplex PCR; in TCRdb, only in-frame clones are kept and a portion is missing. The top ten hold about 7.4% of the sample, which has more than 13,000 clones, about 80% seen once. What was sequenced was normal breast tissue next to the tumor. These receptors were taken from a person aged 50-59 years with breast cancer.

The rearrangement uses TRBV7-9 and TRBJ2-3; unclear D gene. Trimming took 3 bases from V and 6 from J, leaving 4 bases between them. Looked up from germline, CDR1 is SEHNR and CDR2 is FQNEAQ (reference sequence). The CDR3 has 11 amino acids. CDR3 in DNA: TGTGCCAGCAGCTTTGGGGATACGCAGTATTTT. Residues: CASSFGDTQYF.

The gene calls are TRBV2 and TRBJ2-5, with D perhaps TRBD2 (6 bases). Germline CDR1 and CDR2: SNHLY and FYNNEI. This CDR3 region has 16 residues. Trimming pared 5 bases from V and 5 bases from J, leaving 21 bases between. The CDR3 DNA is TGTGCCAGCAGTCCGATGGGGTGGGGAGGAGAGGAGACCCAGTACTTC. This codes for CASSPMGWGGEETQYF.

V usage is TRBV7-2 and J usage is TRBJ2-3; the match to TRBD2 covers 9 bases. Losses at the gene ends were 1 base for V and 11 bases for J; bases not matched to a gene: 10. Looked up from germline, CDR1 is SGHTA and CDR2 is FQGNSA. This CDR3 spans 15 amino acids. In nucleotides, the CDR3 is TGTGCCAGCAGCTTAGTGGGGCTAGCGGGAAGGAGGCAGTATTTT. This translates into CASSLVGLAGRRQYF.

This clone showed up just once. J is TRBJ2-1 and V is TRBV9, with 15 bases lining up with TRBD2. The germline CDR1 and CDR2 sequences are SGDLS and YYNGEE. The CDR3 consists of 16 residues. With 0 bases clipped from V and 6 bases from J, the junction kept 1 base outside the gene matches. In DNA, the CDR3 is TGTGCCAGCAGCGTAGGGACTAGCGGGAGGGCCAATGAGCAGTTCTTC. This encodes CASSVGTSGRANEQFF.

V usage is TRBV7-2 and J usage is TRBJ2-1; no clear D gene. Germline lookup yields CDR1 SGHTA and CDR2 FQGNSA. The V gene lost 1 base and the J gene lost 3 bases, with 7 bases spanning the gap. The CDR3 covers 14 residues. The CDR3 spells CASSLDGSYNEQFF. CDR3 nucleotides: TGTGCCAGCAGCTTAGATGGTAGCTACAATGAGCAGTTCTTC.

The gene calls are TRBV4-2 and TRBJ2-2, with a tentative D call TRBD2 (6 bases). Germline CDR1 and CDR2: LGHNA and YNFKEQ. Between the trimmed V and J ends, which lost 6 bases and 1 base, there was a span of 9 bases. The CDR3 length is 14 residues. The CDR3 DNA follows: TGTGCCAGCAGGGTCGGGGGGAACACCGGGGAGCTGTTTTTT. As protein: CASRVGGNTGELFF.

The rearrangement joins TRBV7-2 to TRBJ2-7; 9 bases are a match to TRBD1. There are 14 residues in the CDR3. Germline CDR1 and CDR2: SGHTA and FQGNSA. The J segment lost 7 bases and the V segment lost 2 bases, leaving 6 bases of the junction unmatched. CDR3 DNA sequence: TGTGCCAGCAGCTTATCCGGGACAGGGAGGGAGCAGTACTTC. Translation gives CASSLSGTGREQYF.

CDR3 coding DNA: TGCGCCAGCAGCCTTCAATTCGACAGGGGAAGGAGGTGGACTGAAGCTTTCTTT. This translates into CASSLQFDRGRRWTEAFF. V and J are TRBV4-1 and TRBJ1-1, with 8 bases lining up with TRBD1. The CDR3 totals 18 residues. Looked up from germline, CDR1 is MGHRA and CDR2 is YSYEKL. V shed 4 bases and J 5 bases; nucleotides not matched to a gene: 18.

Here the CDR3 reads CASSLSGRGTDTQYF. As DNA, the CDR3 is TGTGCCAGCAGTTTATCGGGCAGGGGGACAGATACGCAGTATTTT. The chain employs TRBV27 and TRBJ2-3; 7 nucleotides align to TRBD1. The CDR3 is 15 residues long. V lost 0 bases to trimming and J lost 3 bases; unmatched junction nucleotides: 3. Germline-derived CDR1 and CDR2 are MNHEY and SMNVEV (reference sequence).

This clone was picked up a small number of times. J is TRBJ2-7 and V is TRBV19; 8 bases agree with TRBD2. The CDR3 has 15 residues. The V segment lost 4 bases and the J segment 3 bases; nucleotides outside the gene matches: 8. CDR1 and CDR2 from the germline V gene are LNHDA and SQIVND (reference sequence). The DNA for the CDR3 is TGTGCCAGTAGTAGGAGCGGGAGTATAGACTACGAGCAGTACTTC. Its protein product is CASSRSGSIDYEQYF.